The clone carrying this T cell receptor (beta chain) was counted between two and nine times. The antigen is unknown. Clones were read by immunoSEQ multiplex PCR, and TCRdb kept only the in-frame ones, dropping some. The table lists approximately 30,000 clones, roughly 86% of them singletons, with approximately 4% in the top ten. These data are taken from a study of T cells in localized non-small cell lung cancer. General observations from the study: Uninvolved adjacent lung had higher T cell clonality than tumor and all other tissues. The study sequenced only one region of the tumor. As a result, intratumor heterogeneity could not be excluded and remains possible. Of the top 100 tumor clones, median roughly 53 were in adjacent lung, 25 to 30 among its top 100. The study linked higher blood T cell density to longer overall survival.

The germline V gene has CDR1 MDHEN and CDR2 SYDVKM. The CDR3 has 12 amino acids. V lost 8 bases and J 2 bases, leaving 9 bases between the germline ends. This chain links TRBV28 with TRBJ1-2; D is unresolved. The origin of this receptor is a woman aged 35 to 69 with stage III lung adenocarcinoma. The specimen comprised peripheral blood mononuclear cells, sampled before any cancer treatment. The CDR3 sequence is CASATPNYGYTF. DNA for the CDR3: TGTGCCAGCGCGACACCGAACTATGGCTACACCTTC.